Following are 3 T cell receptor beta chains from one sample sequenced in a study of response to subunit inactivated influenza vaccine. TCRdb reanalysed the RT-PCR reads using MiXCR and keeps one entry per CDR3 protein. The sample records under 950,000 distinct CDR3 sequences, 21% being singletons. The sample was PBMCs from blood, taken 5 days after vaccination. The origin of the receptors is a man aged 45-65 years who received an inactivated influenza vaccine.

This clonotype was seen ten or more times. The chain has TRBV29-1 and TRBJ2-7, with D perhaps matching TRBD2 (5 bases). V was shortened by 3 bases and J by 5 bases, with 11 bases between the two germline ends. The CDR3 is 12 amino acids. Germline V gene data show CDR1 as SQVTM and CDR2 as ANQGSEA. Here the CDR3 reads CSVEGRSDEQYF. The CDR3 DNA reads as TGCAGCGTTGAGGGGAGATCAGACGAGCAGTACTTC.

Ten or more counts support this clonotype. The V gene is TRBV24-1, the J gene TRBJ2-6, with D possibly being TRBD2 (6 bases). In germline, CDR1 is KGHDR, CDR2 SFDVKD. The CDR3 consists of 17 residues. V lost 4 bases and J lost 2, with 14 bases in between. Here the CDR3 DNA reads TGTGCCACCAGTGACCCTCGGCGGGGTGCTGGGGCCAACGTCCTGACTTTC. Translated, it gives CATSDPRRGAGANVLTF.

This clonotype has more than one count but fewer than ten. The chain links TRBV20-1 to TRBJ2-5, with TRBD1 matching 9 bases. Germline trimming cut 6 bases from V and 5 bases from J; bases unmatched to any gene: 7. The CDR3 has 13 amino acids. Germline CDR1 reads DFQATT; CDR2 reads SNEGSKA (reference sequence). The DNA of the CDR3 is TGCAGTGCGAGCCGGGACAGGGATGAGACCCAGTACTTC. Translating it yields CSASRDRDETQYF.